The 23 T cell receptor beta chains presented below share a single source sample, sequenced in a study of tissue T cells after allogeneic stem cell transplantation. Produced via immunoSEQ multiplex PCR; TCRdb's table is partial and in-frame only. The sample holds about 16,000 clones, 60% to 75% seen once. Sequences were obtained from spleen. These receptors were obtained from a female BALB/c mouse in good health. Strain haplotype (MHC): H2-d.

This clone has a handful of counts. Germline and genes here are mouse. The read finishes 1 residue shy of the CDR3 end, and the germline J gene is used to complete it. This chain uses TRBV19 with TRBJ2-7; a weak D match, TRBD1 (5 bases). V was trimmed by 5 bases and J by 0 bases, leaving 18 bases between them. The V gene's germline CDR1 is FNHDT and CDR2 SITEND (reference sequence). There are 16 residues in the CDR3. The CDR3 here is CASSTNPPGSSYEQYF. The CDR3 DNA, read in part, is TGTGCCAGCAGCACCAACCCCCCAGGGAGCTCCTATGAACAGTAC.

Points on this clone: Gene labels here are mouse ones. Sequencing ends 1 residue short of the CDR3 end; the germline J gene provides the rest. The gene calls are TRBV2 and TRBJ2-4; TRBD2 aligns across 8 bases. Trimming took 0 bases from V and 9 from J; bases not matched to a gene: 2. The CDR3 spans 13 residues. The germline gives CDR1 LGHNA, CDR2 YSYQKL. The chain's CDR3 is CASSQEAGGTLYF. The part of the CDR3 DNA that was read is TGTGCCAGCAGCCAAGAAGCTGGGGGGACCTTGTAC.

A word on this clone: Mouse gene names apply. Coverage ceases 1 residue before the CDR3 finishes, and the germline J gene fills in the end. This chain uses TRBV19 with TRBJ2-3, with D tentatively TRBD2 (6 bases). CDR3 length: 14 amino acids. Trimming cost V 7 bases and J 0 bases, with 12 bases left between them. CDR1 is FNHDT and CDR2 is SITEND in the germline V gene (reference sequence). This CDR3 is CASRGLYSAETLYF. The sequenced part of the CDR3 DNA is TGTGCCAGCCGGGGACTCTATAGTGCAGAAACGCTGTAT.

This clone was detected a few times. The germline and genes are mouse ones. The read terminates 1 residue before the CDR3 end, so the remaining end is supplied by the germline J gene. Other DNA sequences in the sample encode the same CDR3. This chain joins TRBV13-2 and TRBJ2-7; TRBD1 is a possible D gene (6 bases). V was clipped by 5 bases and J by 4 bases, with 7 bases between them. Germline V CDR1 and CDR2: NNHNN, SYGAGS (reference sequence). The CDR3 loop spans 11 amino acids. The sequenced CDR3 bases are TGTGCCAGCGGGGACAGTTATGAACAGTAC. Amino acid sequence: CASGDSYEQY. The complete CDR3 reads CASGDSYEQYF.

Remarks on this clone: Gene names refer to mouse genes. Read sequence stops 1 residue before the CDR3 end, and the germline J gene provides the missing end. V usage is TRBV20 and J usage is TRBJ1-3; D is unresolved. Trimming left V 0 bases short and J 0 bases short, with 6 bases between. Germline V gives CDR1 GFQATS, CDR2 STVNSAI. CDR3 size: 14 residues. CDR3 DNA (partial): TGTGGTGCTAGGGACAGAAGTTCTGGAAATACGCTCTAT. Translation: CGARDRSSGNTLY. The complete CDR3 sequence is CGARDRSSGNTLYF.

Regarding this clone: Any gene name here is a mouse gene name. Sequencing ends 1 residue short of the CDR3 end; the germline J gene provides the rest. The chain joins TRBV20 to TRBJ2-7; a possible D gene is TRBD2 (6 bases). The V end lost 6 bases, the J end lost 6 bases, and 9 bases lay between the germline ends. Germline values: CDR1 GFQATS, CDR2 STVNSAI. CDR3 length equals 10 residues. The CDR3 bases that were read are TGTGGTGCGGGGGGAGGTGAACAGTAC. Encoded protein: CGAGGGEQY. The whole CDR3 protein is CGAGGGEQYF.

As to this clone: Gene names refer to mouse genes. The CDR3 end falls 1 residue outside the read, so it is completed with the germline J gene. The V and J genes are TRBV13-2 and TRBJ2-1; 7 positions match TRBD2. Per germline, CDR1 NNHNN and CDR2 SYGAGS (reference sequence). The CDR3 totals 13 residues. The junction had 0 bases not matched to a gene; V was cut back by 0 bases and J by 6 bases. The sequenced part of the CDR3 DNA is TGTGCCAGCGGTGATGCTGGGGGTGCTGAGCAGTTC. Translation: CASGDAGGAEQF. The complete CDR3 protein is CASGDAGGAEQFF.

For this clone: The genes are named according to mouse. The read halts 1 residue ahead of the CDR3 end, with the missing end drawn from the germline J gene. V usage is TRBV19 and J usage is TRBJ2-2; a weak D match, TRBD1 (5 bases). V lost 5 bases, J lost 0 bases, and 8 bases lay in between. The CDR3 has 14 amino acids. Looked up from germline, CDR1 is FNHDT and CDR2 is SITEND (reference sequence). The DNA read from the CDR3 is TGTGCCAGCAGAGGACAATCAAACACCGGGCAGCTCTAC. Translation gives CASRGQSNTGQLY. The full CDR3 protein reads CASRGQSNTGQLYF.

With respect to this clone: At one of its ends the junction is not consistent with the germline gene, which may arise from a read error. Gene names and germline match the mouse. The CDR3 is cut off 1 residue early in the read; its end comes from the germline J gene. The genes are TRBV13-2 and TRBJ2-3; D is perhaps TRBD1 (6 bases). The CDR3 loop spans 15 amino acids. Germline values: CDR1 NNHNN, CDR2 SYGAGS (reference sequence). CDR3: CASSDQGRSAETLYF. CDR3 DNA (partial): TGTGCCAGCAGTGATCAGGGGCGGAGTGCAGAAACGCTGTAT.

Worth noting for this clone: Mouse germline and gene names are used. Sequencing ends 1 residue short of the CDR3 end; the germline J gene provides the rest. V is TRBV4 and J is TRBJ2-2, with TRBD2 identical over 10 bases. CDR3 length: 15 residues. J was trimmed by 7 bases and V by 5 bases; bases with no gene match: 7. The germline gives CDR1 LGHDT, CDR2 YNNKQL (reference sequence). The CDR3 loop is CASSPLWGGNGQLYF. CDR3 bases read: TGTGCCAGCAGCCCCCTCTGGGGGGGCAACGGGCAGCTCTAC. Combining the CDR3 with reference TRBV4 and TRBJ2-2 gives the whole variable domain ETAVFQTPNYHVTQVGNEVSFNCKQTLGHDTMYWYKQDSKKLLKIMFSYNNKQLIVNETVPRRFSPQSSDKAHLNLRIKSVEPEDSAVYLCASSPLWGGNGQLYFGEGSKLTVL.

As regards this clone: Here the gene names and germline are mouse. The read gets to within 1 residue of the CDR3 end, and the germline J gene fills in the rest. The J gene is TRBJ1-2, the V gene TRBV4, with 8 bases that match TRBD1. With V trimmed by 4 bases and J by 4 bases, 5 bases remained unmatched. The CDR3 is 14 residues long. CDR1 and CDR2 (germline): LGHDT, YNNKQL (reference sequence). CDR3: CASSSRGHGSDYTF. Incomplete CDR3 DNA: TGTGCCAGCAGCTCCAGGGGGCACGGCTCCGACTACACC. The full variable domain, rest sourced from reference TRBV4 and TRBJ1-2, is ETAVFQTPNYHVTQVGNEVSFNCKQTLGHDTMYWYKQDSKKLLKIMFSYNNKQLIVNETVPRRFSPQSSDKAHLNLRIKSVEPEDSAVYLCASSSRGHGSDYTFGSGTRLLVI.

Regarding this clone: Gene names follow the mouse nomenclature. Read data end 1 residue before the CDR3 end; the end is taken from the germline J gene. The J gene is TRBJ2-4, the V gene TRBV13-1; D unresolved. V was shortened by 3 bases and J by 4 bases, with 9 bases between the two germline ends. The CDR3 length is 13 residues. Germline V gives CDR1 NSHNY, CDR2 SYGAGN. The CDR3 loop reads CASSADKKNTLYF. CDR3 DNA, as far as it was read: TGTGCCAGCAGTGCCGACAAAAAAAACACCTTGTAC.

A note on this clone: Gene names and germline refer to mouse. The read is 1 residue too short to cover the CDR3 end, so that end is filled in from the germline J gene. The chain is built from TRBV4 and TRBJ2-4; weak D call: TRBD2 (7 bases). The CDR3 consists of 16 residues. CDR1 is LGHDT and CDR2 is YNNKQL in the germline V gene (reference sequence). V shed 6 bases and J shed 1 base, with 17 bases lying between them. CDR3 amino acids: CASSQVGGARQNTLYF. Partial CDR3 DNA: TGTGCCAGCAGTCAAGTGGGGGGCGCTCGTCAAAACACCTTGTAC.

A note on this clone: The genes are named according to mouse. The CDR3 loop is CGANQGYEQYF. CDR3 DNA (partial): TGTGGTGCTAATCAGGGGTATGAACAGTAC. The chain has TRBV20 and TRBJ2-7, with D tentatively TRBD1 (6 bases). The sequenced fragment ends 1 residue before the CDR3 boundary, so the rest is inferred from the germline J gene. CDR1 is GFQATS and CDR2 is STVNSAI in the germline V gene. CDR3 length: 11 residues. V was shortened by 4 bases and J by 4 bases, with 8 bases between the two germline ends. The full variable domain, with the rest looked up from reference TRBV20 and TRBJ2-7, is GALVYQYPRRTICKSGTSMRMECQAVGFQATSVAWYRQSPQKTFELIALSTVNSAIKYEQNFTQEKFPISHPNLSFSSMTVLNAYLEDRGLYLCGANQGYEQYFGPGTRLTVL.

A word on this clone: Gene labels here are mouse ones. The CDR3 extends 1 residue past the end of the read, so its final part is completed from the germline J gene. The V gene is TRBV13-1, the J gene TRBJ1-5; a possible D gene is TRBD1 (5 bases). Trimming pared 2 bases from V and 0 bases from J, leaving 9 bases between. Germline V gives CDR1 NSHNY, CDR2 SYGAGN. CDR3 length equals 15 residues. Partial CDR3 DNA: TGTGCCAGCAGTGACAGGGAGTATAACAACCAGGCTCCGCTT. Translated, it gives CASSDREYNNQAPL. The full CDR3 protein reads CASSDREYNNQAPLF.

A note on this clone: Here the gene names and germline are mouse. The CDR3 extends 1 residue past the end of the read, so its final part is completed from the germline J gene. This chain joins TRBV13-3 and TRBJ2-5; D is perhaps TRBD1 (5 bases). The CDR3 has 11 residues. Germline V CDR1 and CDR2: NNHDY, SYVADS. V lost 1 base to trimming and J lost 10 bases, with 7 bases between them. CDR3 sequence reads: CASSDRGAQYF. The DNA read from the CDR3 is TGTGCCAGCAGTGATAGGGGAGCCCAGTAC.

Regarding this clone: The gene names here belong to mouse. The read gets to within 1 residue of the CDR3 end, and the germline J gene fills in the rest. This sequence joins TRBV13-1 and TRBJ2-2; D uncertain. The CDR3 extends over 14 amino acids. Between the trimmed V and J ends, which lost 5 bases and 0 bases, there was a span of 8 bases. CDR1 NSHNY and CDR2 SYGAGN come from the germline V gene. Incomplete CDR3 DNA: TGTGCCAGCAGCTCTGATACAAACACCGGGCAGCTCTAC. Encoded protein: CASSSDTNTGQLY. The complete CDR3 reads CASSSDTNTGQLYF.

In regard to this clone: The listed genes are named as in mouse. The read gets to within 1 residue of the CDR3 end, and the germline J gene fills in the rest. The chain employs TRBV13-3 and TRBJ1-6; unclear D gene. TRBJ1-6 is flagged as an ORF with uncertain function. Germline CDR1 NNHDY, CDR2 SYVADS. The CDR3 runs 16 residues. V dropped 1 base and J dropped 2 bases, with 10 bases sitting between them. CDR3 bases read: TGTGCCAGCAGTGATCGATCCAGGACCTATAATTCGCCCCTCTAC. Its translation is CASSDRSRTYNSPLY. The entire CDR3 is CASSDRSRTYNSPLYF.

This clone was found a few times. Mouse gene names and germline throughout. Read coverage stops 1 residue before the CDR3 terminus; the germline J gene supplies the remainder. The chain carries TRBV13-2 and TRBJ1-2, with 9 positions matching TRBD1. Germline V lookup: CDR1 NNHNN, CDR2 SYGAGS (reference sequence). The V and J ends lost 5 bases and 1 base, in that order; junction bases with no gene match: 3. This CDR3 has 14 amino acids. Incomplete CDR3 DNA: TGTGCCAGCGGGCCGGGACAGGGAAACTCCGACTACACC. It translates to CASGPGQGNSDYT. From start to end, the CDR3 is CASGPGQGNSDYTF.

As to this clone: Gene labels here are mouse ones. The read terminates 1 residue before the CDR3 end, so the remaining end is supplied by the germline J gene. The chain links TRBV2 to TRBJ2-4; D ambiguous. Germline lookup yields CDR1 LGHNA and CDR2 YSYQKL. The ends were cut back, 0 bases at V and 2 bases at J, with 9 bases in the middle. The CDR3 covers 15 residues. The CDR3 loop reads CASSQDTGVQNTLYF. The CDR3 DNA, read in part, is TGTGCCAGCAGCCAAGATACGGGAGTTCAAAACACCTTGTAC.

This clone was detected only once. Gene and germline names: mouse. The sequence runs out 1 residue before the end of the CDR3; the remainder is reconstructed from the germline J gene. V and J are TRBV31 and TRBJ1-2, with D maybe TRBD1 (5 bases). Germline lookup yields CDR1 GKSSPN and CDR2 SITVG. The CDR3 contains 11 residues. Trimming cost V 3 bases and J 4 bases, with 6 bases left between them. The sequenced CDR3 bases are TGTGCCTGGAGGGACATCTCCGACTACACC. Translation gives CAWRDISDYT. The CDR3 in its entirety is CAWRDISDYTF.

Concerning this clone: Gene names denote mouse genes. The read ends 1 residue before the CDR3 terminus; that terminus is restored from the germline J gene. The V call is TRBV13-2, the J call TRBJ1-1, with D possibly TRBD1 on 6 matching bases. Germline V gene sequence: CDR1 NNHNN, CDR2 SYGAGS (reference sequence). V was clipped by 5 bases and J by 2 bases, with 13 bases between them. There are 14 residues in the CDR3. The CDR3 here is CASGDSGRNTEVFF. Incomplete CDR3 DNA: TGTGCCAGCGGGGACAGCGGCCGCAACACAGAAGTCTTC.

Note on this clone: The germline and genes are mouse ones. With the read ending 1 residue before the CDR3 end, the germline J gene is used to fill in that end. V gene TRBV13-2 combines with J gene TRBJ2-7; TRBD2 matches 10 bases. The junction had 5 bases not matched to a gene; V was cut back by 0 bases and J by 2 bases. Germline CDR1 NNHNN, CDR2 SYGAGS (reference sequence). The CDR3 totals 16 residues. The CDR3 protein is CASGDGLGGRTYEQYF. CDR3 bases read: TGTGCCAGCGGTGATGGTCTGGGGGGGCGCACCTATGAACAGTAC.